The present T cell receptor (beta chain) was sequenced within a study of T cell responses to AZD1222 COVID-19 vaccine. Study-wide results and caveats: Vaccine-associated CD4 TCRs spanned spike, dominant at 160-218 and 743-854. Just six or seven AZD1222 recipients tested seropositive at baseline.

Worth noting for this clone: What it binds is unknown.

Germline CDR1 and CDR2: SGHAT and FQNNGV. CDR3 length: 15 amino acids. The junction had 2 bases not matched to a gene; V was cut back by 3 bases and J by 1 base. Repertoires were generated with immunoSEQ multiplex PCR, while TCRdb's copy carries only in-frame clones and drops some. The table has about 200,000 clones, approximately 89% seen once. The sequence was collected from an adult who received the AZD1222 COVID-19 vaccine. The material sequenced was peripheral blood, taken 28 days after the second AZD1222 dose. The chain has TRBV11-2 and TRBJ1-3, with 8 bases that match TRBD1. CDR3 nucleotide sequence: TGTGCCAGCAGCTTGTGGACAGGGTCTGGAAACACCATATATTTT. Amino acids: CASSLWTGSGNTIYF.